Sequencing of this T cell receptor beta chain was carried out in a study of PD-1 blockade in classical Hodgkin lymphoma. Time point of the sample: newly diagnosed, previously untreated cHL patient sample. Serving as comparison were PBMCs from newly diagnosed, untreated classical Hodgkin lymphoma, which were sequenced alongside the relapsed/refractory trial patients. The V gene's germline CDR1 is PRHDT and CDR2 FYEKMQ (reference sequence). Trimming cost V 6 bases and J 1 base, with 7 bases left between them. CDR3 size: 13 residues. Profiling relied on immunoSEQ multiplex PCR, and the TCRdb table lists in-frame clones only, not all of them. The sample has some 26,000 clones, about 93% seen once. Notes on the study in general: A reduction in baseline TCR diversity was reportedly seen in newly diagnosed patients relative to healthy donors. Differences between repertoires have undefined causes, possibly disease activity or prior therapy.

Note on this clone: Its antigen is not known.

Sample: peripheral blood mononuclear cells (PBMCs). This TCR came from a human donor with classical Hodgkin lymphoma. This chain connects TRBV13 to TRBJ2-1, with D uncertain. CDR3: CASRLRSYNEQFF. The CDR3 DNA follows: TGTGCCAGCAGACTTAGGTCCTACAATGAGCAGTTCTTC.